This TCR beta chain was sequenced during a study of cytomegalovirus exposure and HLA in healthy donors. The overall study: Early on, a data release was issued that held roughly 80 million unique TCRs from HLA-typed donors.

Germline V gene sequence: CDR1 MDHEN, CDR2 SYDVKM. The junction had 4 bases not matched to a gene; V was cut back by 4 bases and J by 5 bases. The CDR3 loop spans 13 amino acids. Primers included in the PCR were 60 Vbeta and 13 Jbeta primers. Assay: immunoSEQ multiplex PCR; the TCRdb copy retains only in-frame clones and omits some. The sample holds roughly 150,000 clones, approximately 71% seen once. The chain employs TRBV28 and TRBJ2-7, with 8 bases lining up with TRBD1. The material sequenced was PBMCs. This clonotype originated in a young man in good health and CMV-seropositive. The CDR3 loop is CASSSTGGDEQYF. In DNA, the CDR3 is TGTGCCAGCAGTTCCACAGGGGGAGACGAGCAGTACTTC. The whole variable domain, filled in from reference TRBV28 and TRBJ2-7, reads DVKVTQSSRYLVKRTGEKVFLECVQDMDHENMFWYRQDPGLGLRLIYFSYDVKMKEKGDIPEGYSVSREKKERFSLILESASTNQTSMYLCASSSTGGDEQYFGPGTRLTVT.